The 3 T cell receptor beta chains listed next were all sequenced from one sample in a study of shared T cell receptors in the human thymus. Sequencing was performed with immunoSEQ multiplex PCR; in TCRdb, only in-frame clones are kept and a portion is missing. Here the sample spans roughly 410,000 clones, about 95% being singletons. The material sequenced was thymocytes. The receptors shown here come from a human donor.

The rearrangement links TRBV10-3 to TRBJ2-3; 11 nucleotides agree with TRBD2. V was pared by 6 bases and J by 1 base, with 6 bases of the junction left unmatched. In germline, CDR1 is ENHRY, CDR2 SYGVKD. The CDR3 contains 16 residues. Here the CDR3 reads CAIRSGLAECTDTQYF. The DNA of the CDR3 is TGTGCCATCAGATCGGGACTAGCGGAATGCACAGATACGCAGTATTTT.

The gene calls are TRBV28 and TRBJ2-3; perhaps TRBD2 as D (6 bases). The CDR3 consists of 16 residues. CDR1 and CDR2 (germline): MDHEN, SYDVKM. V lost 4 bases, J lost 6 bases, and 20 bases lay in between. The DNA for the CDR3 is TGTGCCAGCAGTTCTATTAGCGGCCGGTCGGGGGATACGCAGTATTTT. This gives the protein CASSSISGRSGDTQYF.

This rearrangement joins TRBV9 to TRBJ2-3, with 16 bases aligning to TRBD2. The germline CDR1 and CDR2 sequences are SGDLS and YYNGEE. The J segment lost 4 bases and the V segment lost 1 base, leaving 3 bases of the junction unmatched. This CDR3 is built from 17 residues. The CDR3 spells CASSVPGLAGGADTQYF. Written as DNA, the CDR3 is TGTGCCAGCAGCGTACCGGGACTAGCGGGAGGGGCAGATACGCAGTATTTT.